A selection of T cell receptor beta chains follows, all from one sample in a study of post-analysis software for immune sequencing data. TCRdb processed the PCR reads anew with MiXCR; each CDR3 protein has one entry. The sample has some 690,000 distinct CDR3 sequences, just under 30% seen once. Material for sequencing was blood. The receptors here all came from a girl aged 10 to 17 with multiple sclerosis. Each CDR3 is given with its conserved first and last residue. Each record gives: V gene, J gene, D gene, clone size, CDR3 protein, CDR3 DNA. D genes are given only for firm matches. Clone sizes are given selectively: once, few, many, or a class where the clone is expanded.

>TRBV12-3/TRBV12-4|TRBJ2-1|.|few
CASSLSWGNEQFF
TGTGCCAGCAGTTTAAGTTGGGGGAATGAGCAGTTCTTC
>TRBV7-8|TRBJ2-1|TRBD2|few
CASSFPMGGIDNEQFF
TGTGCCAGCAGCTTCCCTATGGGGGGGATCGACAATGAGCAGTTCTTC
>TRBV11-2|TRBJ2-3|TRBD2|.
CASSLDSRLAGGTDTQYF
TGTGCCAGCAGCTTAGATTCTCGTCTAGCGGGGGGCACAGATACGCAGTATTTT
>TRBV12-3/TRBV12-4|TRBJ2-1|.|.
CASSFFPDEQFF
TGTGCCAGCAGTTTTTTTCCGGATGAGCAGTTCTTC
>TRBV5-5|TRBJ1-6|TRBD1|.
CASSSGTGGRSPLHF
TGTGCCAGCAGCTCGGGGACAGGGGGCCGATCACCCCTCCACTTT
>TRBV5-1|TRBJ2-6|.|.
CASSLDVGRGANVLTF
TGCGCCAGCAGCTTGGATGTGGGGCGGGGGGCCAACGTCCTGACTTTC
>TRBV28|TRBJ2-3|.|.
CASSLWTEATDTQYF
TGTGCCAGCAGCCTCTGGACGGAAGCCACAGATACGCAGTATTTT
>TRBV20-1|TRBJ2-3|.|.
CSASPPEGRWDTDTQYF
TGCAGTGCTAGTCCCCCCGAGGGGCGATGGGACACAGATACGCAGTATTTT
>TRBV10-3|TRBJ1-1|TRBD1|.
CAISEPAVGTGGEAFF
TGTGCCATCAGTGAGCCGGCTGTGGGGACAGGGGGCGAAGCTTTCTTT
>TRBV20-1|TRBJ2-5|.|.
CSSWGQETQYF
TGCAGCAGTTGGGGGCAAGAGACCCAGTACTTC
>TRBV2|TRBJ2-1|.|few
CAIPGRSYNEQFF
TGTGCCATCCCGGGCAGGTCCTACAATGAGCAGTTCTTC
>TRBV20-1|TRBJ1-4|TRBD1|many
CSARNRKLTGGLGEKLFF
TGCAGTGCTAGGAACCGTAAACTTACAGGGGGACTTGGGGAAAAACTGTTTTTT
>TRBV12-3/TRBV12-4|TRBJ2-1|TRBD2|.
CASSGTSGIFDEQFF
TGTGCCAGCAGTGGGACTAGCGGGATTTTCGATGAGCAGTTCTTC
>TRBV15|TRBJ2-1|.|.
CATMEEKVPYNEQFF
TGTGCCACCATGGAGGAGAAAGTCCCCTACAATGAGCAGTTCTTC
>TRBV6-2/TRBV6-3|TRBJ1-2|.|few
CASSLRAGGPYGYTF
TGTGCCAGCAGTCTTCGGGCAGGCGGACCTTATGGCTACACCTTC
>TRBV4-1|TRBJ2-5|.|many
CASSQDLGLQYF
TGCGCCAGCAGCCAAGATCTTGGCCTACAGTACTTC
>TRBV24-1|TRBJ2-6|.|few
CATSGGRAGANVLTF
TGTGCCACCAGTGGGGGCAGGGCTGGGGCCAACGTCCTGACTTTC
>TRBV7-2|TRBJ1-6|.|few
CASSLDVGRVNSPLHF
TGTGCCAGCAGCTTAGATGTGGGCAGGGTAAACTCACCCCTCCACTTT
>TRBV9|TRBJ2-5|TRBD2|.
CASSVSAGVGETQYF
TGTGCCAGCAGCGTAAGCGCGGGAGTAGGAGAGACCCAGTACTTC
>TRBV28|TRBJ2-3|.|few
CASTTNLADITDTQYF
TGTGCCAGCACCACAAACTTAGCGGATATCACAGATACGCAGTATTTT
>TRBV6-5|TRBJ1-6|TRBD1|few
CASSFGQGWEPLHF
TGTGCCAGCAGCTTCGGACAGGGATGGGAACCCCTCCACTTT
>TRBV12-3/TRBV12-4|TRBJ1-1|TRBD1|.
CASSTGEGAVEAFF
TGTGCCAGCAGTACCGGTGAGGGGGCAGTTGAAGCTTTCTTT
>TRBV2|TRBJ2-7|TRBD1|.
CASSEGGTDTYEQYF
TGTGCCAGCAGTGAAGGGGGGACAGACACCTACGAGCAGTACTTC
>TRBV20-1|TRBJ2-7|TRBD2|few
CSARGAGKTYEQYF
TGCAGTGCTAGAGGAGCGGGGAAAACCTACGAGCAGTACTTC
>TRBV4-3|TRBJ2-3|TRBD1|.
CTSSHGQGLFTDTQYF
TGCACCAGCAGCCACGGACAGGGACTCTTCACAGATACGCAGTATTTT
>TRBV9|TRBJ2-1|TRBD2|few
CASSVGGSGRAYNEQFF
TGTGCCAGCAGCGTAGGAGGGAGCGGGAGGGCCTACAATGAGCAGTTCTTC
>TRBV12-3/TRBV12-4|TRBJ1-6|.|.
CASSLASAGVSYNSPLHF
TGTGCCAGCAGTTTAGCCTCCGCAGGGGTCTCCTATAATTCACCCCTCCACTTT
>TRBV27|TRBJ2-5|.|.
CASSRYRVPQETQYF
TGTGCCAGCAGTAGATACAGGGTCCCCCAAGAGACCCAGTACTTC
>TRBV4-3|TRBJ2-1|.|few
CASSHLDSNEQFF
TGCGCCAGCAGCCACCTCGACAGCAATGAGCAGTTCTTC
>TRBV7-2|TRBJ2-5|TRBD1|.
CASSLAGTGPQETQYF
TGTGCCAGCAGCTTAGCGGGGACAGGCCCACAAGAGACCCAGTACTTC
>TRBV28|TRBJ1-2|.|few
CASSFPQGRATF
TGTGCCAGCAGTTTCCCGCAGGGTAGAGCCACCTTC